The clone carrying this T cell receptor beta chain occurred a few times. Its antigen is still unknown. The data are from a study of response to subunit inactivated influenza vaccine. The CDR3 runs to 15 residues. CDR1 MNHNS and CDR2 SASEGT come from the germline V gene. Trimming removed 5 bases from V and 3 bases from J, with 17 bases in between. TCRdb processed the RT-PCR reads anew with MiXCR; each CDR3 protein has one entry. Altogether 800,000 to 1,000,000 distinct CDR3 sequences are present, approximately 21% being singletons, with the ten largest covering more than 8.5%. Study results and limitations: Authors suggested few new T cells are recruited by each seasonal influenza vaccination.

The receptor's source is a man aged 50 to 59 who received an inactivated influenza vaccine. Sequencing was performed on PBMCs from blood, taken less than 6 days after vaccination. The chain combines TRBV6-1 with TRBJ2-7; possible D gene TRBD2, 5 bases. CDR3 loop: CASSKTRTGSYEQYF. The CDR3, as DNA: TGTGCCAGCAGTAAGACCCGGACGGGAAGCTACGAGCAGTACTTC.